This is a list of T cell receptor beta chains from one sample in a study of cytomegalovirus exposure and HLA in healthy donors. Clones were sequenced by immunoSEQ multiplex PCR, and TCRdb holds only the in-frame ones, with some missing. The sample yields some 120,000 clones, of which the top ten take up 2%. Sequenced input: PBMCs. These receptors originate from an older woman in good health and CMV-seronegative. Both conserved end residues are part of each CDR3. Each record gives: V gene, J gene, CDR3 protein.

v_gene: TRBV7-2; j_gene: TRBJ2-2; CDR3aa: CASSLVGGSYTGELFF
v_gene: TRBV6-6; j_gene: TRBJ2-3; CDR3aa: CASSYQTGPTDTQYF
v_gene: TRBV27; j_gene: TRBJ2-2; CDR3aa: CASSPYPTVNTGELFF
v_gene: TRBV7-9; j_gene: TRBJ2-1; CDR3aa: CASSPRGDYLNEQFF
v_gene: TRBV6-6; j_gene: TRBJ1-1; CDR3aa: CASSYRPGQLNTEAFF
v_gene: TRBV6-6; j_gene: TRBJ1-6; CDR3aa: CASRVQGADNSPLHF
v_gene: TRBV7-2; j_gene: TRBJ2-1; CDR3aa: CASSKLARIATLVGNEQFF
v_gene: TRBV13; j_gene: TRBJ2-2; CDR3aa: CATGTGRDTGELFF
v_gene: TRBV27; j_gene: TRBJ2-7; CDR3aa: CASSPTGGPYEQYF
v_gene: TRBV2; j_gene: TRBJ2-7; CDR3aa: CASSDGLAYYYEQYF
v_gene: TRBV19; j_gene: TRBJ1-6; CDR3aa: CASSIGTVVHSPLHF
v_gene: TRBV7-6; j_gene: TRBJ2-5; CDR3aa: CASRLAGGPAQETQYF
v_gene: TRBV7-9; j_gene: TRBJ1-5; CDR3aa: CASSPLPGNQPQHF
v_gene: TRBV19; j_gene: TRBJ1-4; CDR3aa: CASSIGAKEKLFF
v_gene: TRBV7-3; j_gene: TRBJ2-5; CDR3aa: CASSLLAHDGETQYF